This entry features one T cell receptor beta chain sequence. Its antigen remains unknown. The V segment lost 3 bases and the J segment 1 base; nucleotides outside the gene matches: 3. Per the germline V gene, CDR1 is SGDLS and CDR2 is YYNGEE. The CDR3 totals 16 residues. PCR was performed using 60 Vbeta and 13 Jbeta primers. Produced via immunoSEQ multiplex PCR; TCRdb's table is partial and in-frame only. Of about 95,000 clones listed, around 84% were seen once; the top ten hold approximately 4%. The data were taken from a study of cytomegalovirus exposure and HLA in healthy donors. Study-wide points: Associated with HLA alleles at 0.05 false discovery rate in a later analysis were over 15,000 TCR beta sequences. Serostatus for CMV was the only available immune exposure information.

The V and J genes are TRBV9 and TRBJ2-5; 13 nucleotides align to TRBD2. Sequenced sample: PBMCs. The receptor was isolated from a woman aged 40 to 49 in good health and CMV-seropositive. CDR3 in amino acids: CASSARTSGGQETQYF. The CDR3 nucleotides are TGTGCCAGCAGCGCCCGGACTAGCGGGGGCCAAGAGACCCAGTACTTC. The full variable domain, in which reference TRBV9 and TRBJ2-5 provide the parts outside the CDR3, is DSGVTQTPKHLITATGQRVTLRCSPRSGDLSVYWYQQSLDQGLQFLIQYYNGEERAKGNILERFSAQQFPDLHSELNLSSLELGDSALYFCASSARTSGGQETQYFGPGTRLLVL.